A single sample is the source of the 26 T cell receptor beta chains below, sequenced in a study of blood T cells in healthy people across ages. Then a second PCR, running roughly 7 to 11 cycles, was carried out with a sample-barcoded 5' primer and a J-beta primer mix. TCRdb reprocessed the 5' RACE reads via MiXCR and lists one record per CDR3 protein. The sample holds about 1.5 million distinct CDR3 sequences, approximately 43% seen once. The sequenced sample was blood. The origin of the receptors is a woman aged 18 to 35 in good health.

The V call is TRBV27, the J call TRBJ2-7; D unresolved. This CDR3 comprises 16 residues. The V gene's germline CDR1 is MNHEY and CDR2 SMNVEV (reference sequence). V lost 2 bases, J lost 7 bases, and 21 bases lay in between. CDR3 coding DNA: TGTGCCAGCAGTTTAAGGGCGAACCCCTCCTACAATGAGCAGTACTTC. Its protein is CASSLRANPSYNEQYF.

This rearrangement joins TRBV6-2 or TRBV6-3 to TRBJ1-5; tentative D call: TRBD1 (5 bases). This CDR3 comprises 13 residues. Germline values: CDR1 MNHEY, CDR2 SVGEGT. Trimming removed 6 bases from V and 6 bases from J, with 12 bases in between. The CDR3 loop reads CASRAGQGQPQHF. The CDR3 DNA reads as TGTGCCAGCAGGGCAGGGCAAGGTCAGCCCCAGCATTTT.

V is TRBV6-1 and J is TRBJ2-1; no clear D gene. This CDR3 region has 12 residues. CDR1 MNHNS and CDR2 SASEGT come from the germline V gene. The ends were cut back, 6 bases at V and 6 bases at J, with 9 bases in the middle. CDR3 sequence reads: CASRPSLNEQFF. CDR3 nucleotides: TGTGCCAGCAGACCCAGCCTCAATGAGCAGTTCTTC.

The V call is TRBV15, the J call TRBJ2-5; D could derive from TRBD1 or TRBD2 (6 bases each). CDR3 length: 14 amino acids. With 6 bases removed from V and 3 bases from J, the gap between germline ends came to 14 bases. CDR1 LNHNV and CDR2 YYDKDF come from the germline V gene (reference sequence). Here the CDR3 reads CATSTGGIKETQYF. DNA of the CDR3: TGTGCCACCAGTACCGGGGGCATAAAAGAGACCCAGTACTTC. Together with reference TRBV15 and TRBJ2-5, the CDR3 gives the full variable domain: DAMVIQNPRYQVTQFGKPVTLSCSQTLNHNVMYWYQQKSSQAPKLLFHYYDKDFNNEADTPDNFQSRRPNTSFCFLDIRSPGLGDTAMYLCATSTGGIKETQYFGPGTRLLVL.

There are a few counts of this clonotype. J is TRBJ2-7 and V is TRBV14, with TRBD2 matching over 8 bases. J gave up 6 bases and V 4 bases, and 8 bases lay outside the gene matches. This CDR3 region has 14 residues. Germline CDR1 SGHDN, CDR2 FVKESK. The CDR3 DNA is TGTGCCAGCAGCCTCGGACTAGCATCACTCGAGCAGTACTTC. Its protein is CASSLGLASLEQYF.

The rearrangement uses TRBV6-1 and TRBJ2-1; tentatively, D is TRBD1 (5 bases). The CDR3 is made up of 14 amino acids. Trimming took 7 bases from V and 5 from J, leaving 15 bases between them. Germline V lookup: CDR1 MNHNS, CDR2 SASEGT. CDR3: CASTSLRENNEQFF. The DNA of the CDR3 is TGTGCCAGCACCAGTCTCAGGGAAAACAATGAGCAGTTCTTC.

The V gene is TRBV7-9, the J gene TRBJ1-1; no firm D call. The CDR3 spans 14 residues. Germline values: CDR1 SEHNR, CDR2 FQNEAQ (reference sequence). V lost 3 bases and J lost 2, with 10 bases in between. The CDR3 DNA is TGTGCCAGCAGCTTCCGGGTTGATAACACTGAAGCTTTCTTT. Translation gives CASSFRVDNTEAFF.

The chain uses TRBV5-1 and TRBJ2-7; D is tentatively TRBD1 or TRBD2 (6 bases each). Germline V gives CDR1 SGHRS, CDR2 YFSETQ. The CDR3 runs 15 residues. V lost 0 bases and J 4 bases, leaving 14 bases between the germline ends. The CDR3 DNA reads as TGCGCCAGCAGCTTGGTTCCCGGGGGCCGGTACGAGCAGTACTTC. It translates to CASSLVPGGRYEQYF.

This clonotype was detected a few times. The chain joins TRBV2 to TRBJ1-1; D uncertain. Germline CDR1 is SNHLY and CDR2 is FYNNEI. The CDR3 contains 13 residues. Deletions cut 2 bases from V and 0 bases from J, with 4 bases between. CDR3 in DNA: TGTGCCAGCAGTGAACAGCTGAACACTGAAGCTTTCTTT. This translates into CASSEQLNTEAFF.

V gene TRBV7-9 combines with J gene TRBJ2-3, with 7 positions matching TRBD1. V shed 4 bases and J 6 bases; nucleotides not matched to a gene: 10. CDR1 and CDR2 (germline): SEHNR, FQNEAQ (reference sequence). The CDR3 totals 15 residues. The CDR3 nucleotides read TGTGCCAGCAGCTCCGGACAGGCCTTGGGGGATACGCAGTATTTT. Its protein product is CASSSGQALGDTQYF. The whole variable domain, remainder taken from reference TRBV7-9 and TRBJ2-3, is DTGVSQNPRHKITKRGQNVTFRCDPISEHNRLYWYRQTLGQGPEFLTYFQNEAQLEKSRLLSDRFSAERPKGSFSTLEIQRTEQGDSAMYLCASSSGQALGDTQYFGPGTRLTVL.

The chain joins TRBV2 to TRBJ2-7; the D gene could be TRBD1 or TRBD2 (5 bases each). This CDR3 spans 14 amino acids. The V end was cut by 6 bases, the J end by 3 bases, with 15 bases between. The germline gives CDR1 SNHLY, CDR2 FYNNEI. DNA of the CDR3: TGTGCCAGCAGGGGGGAGAGAGACAGCTACGAGCAGTACTTC. It yields the protein CASRGERDSYEQYF.

This chain links TRBV7-3 with TRBJ1-1, with D perhaps TRBD1 (6 bases). The CDR3 loop spans 15 amino acids. Between the trimmed V and J ends, which lost 5 bases and 3 bases, there was a span of 16 bases. The V gene's germline CDR1 is SGHTA and CDR2 FQGTGA. The CDR3 spells CASSRRPGHHTEAFF. CDR3 DNA sequence: TGTGCCAGCAGCCGTAGGCCGGGACACCACACTGAAGCTTTCTTT.

This clonotype occurred once. The chain carries TRBV5-6 and TRBJ1-1, with D tentatively TRBD1 (5 bases). The germline CDR1 and CDR2 sequences are SGHDT and YYEEEE. The CDR3 consists of 16 residues. Trimming took 0 bases from V and 4 from J, leaving 16 bases between them. CDR3 protein: CASSLAIGTGTTEAFF. DNA for the CDR3: TGTGCCAGCAGCTTGGCCATCGGGACCGGCACCACTGAAGCTTTCTTT.

The chain carries TRBV6-6 and TRBJ2-1; D is undetermined. With 0 bases removed from V and 5 bases from J, the gap between germline ends came to 5 bases. CDR3 size: 13 residues. The germline V gene has CDR1 MNHNY and CDR2 SVGAGI (reference sequence). The CDR3 DNA reads as TGTGCCAGCAGTTACTCCTGGAACAATGAGCAGTTCTTC. This translates into CASSYSWNNEQFF.

The CDR3 sequence: CASSLVGRIVHGYTF. CDR3 nucleotides: TGTGCCAGCAGCTTAGTGGGGAGGATTGTTCATGGCTACACCTTC. The chain joins TRBV7-9 to TRBJ1-2, with D unresolved. V lost 1 base and J 6 bases, leaving 15 bases between the germline ends. This CDR3 spans 15 amino acids. Germline V lookup: CDR1 SEHNR, CDR2 FQNEAQ (reference sequence).

The chain joins TRBV7-2 to TRBJ2-3; no clear D gene. Germline-derived CDR1 and CDR2 are SGHTA and FQGNSA. Trimming cost V 0 bases and J 4 bases, with 14 bases left between them. This CDR3 is 16 amino acids long. CDR3 sequence (DNA): TGTGCCAGCAGCTTAGCCTCGGACGCATATTCAGATACGCAGTATTTT. Translating it yields CASSLASDAYSDTQYF. The whole variable domain, filled in from reference TRBV7-2 and TRBJ2-3, reads GAGVSQSPSNKVTEKGKDVELRCDPISGHTALYWYRQSLGQGLEFLIYFQGNSAPDKSGLPSDRFSAERTGGSVSTLTIQRTQQEDSAVYLCASSLASDAYSDTQYFGPGTRLTVL.

The chain recombines TRBV7-9 with TRBJ1-2; no firm D call. This CDR3 is built from 16 residues. Trimming took 1 base from V and 8 from J, leaving 20 bases between them. The germline gives CDR1 SEHNR, CDR2 FQNEAQ (reference sequence). CDR3 nucleotide sequence: TGTGCCAGCAGCTTAGGCTTCGGCGACTCCCTTCGCGGCTACACCTTC. It yields the protein CASSLGFGDSLRGYTF.

This clonotype showed up many times. The chain recombines TRBV29-1 with TRBJ2-1; the match to TRBD1 covers 7 bases. Trimming took 6 bases from V and 3 from J; bases not matched to a gene: 8. The CDR3 spans 14 residues. Germline V lookup: CDR1 SQVTM, CDR2 ANQGSEA. This CDR3 reads CSVGTVSFYNEQFF. The DNA of the CDR3 is TGCAGCGTGGGGACAGTAAGTTTCTACAATGAGCAGTTCTTC.

This clonotype was seen more than once but under ten times. The V gene is TRBV6-2 or TRBV6-3, the J gene TRBJ2-1, with 8 bases fitting TRBD2. The CDR3 length is 16 residues. CDR1 MNHEY and CDR2 SVGEGT come from the germline V gene. Trimming removed 6 bases from V and 4 bases from J; junction bases left unmatched: 11. The CDR3 here is CASSLSGALKYNEQFF. The CDR3 DNA is TGTGCCAGCAGCCTTAGCGGGGCGCTTAAGTACAATGAGCAGTTCTTC.

This clonotype came up once. J is TRBJ2-7 and V is TRBV20-1; 11 bases are a match to TRBD2. Trimming took 6 bases from V and 5 from J; bases not matched to a gene: 9. This CDR3 contains 14 residues. The germline V gene encodes CDR1 DFQATT and CDR2 SNEGSKA (reference sequence). CDR3 loop: CSADSGRALDEQYF. In nucleotides, the CDR3 is TGCAGTGCGGATAGCGGGAGGGCTTTAGACGAGCAGTACTTC.

The V and J genes are TRBV27 and TRBJ1-1; D not resolved. Germline V gene lookup returns CDR1 MNHEY and CDR2 SMNVEV (reference sequence). V was trimmed by 6 bases and J by 4 bases, leaving 15 bases between them. CDR3 length: 14 residues. CDR3 sequence: CASRPLGRVTEAFF. The CDR3 DNA is TGTGCCAGCAGGCCCTTGGGCAGAGTCACTGAAGCTTTCTTT.

This chain uses TRBV24-1 with TRBJ2-3; D not certain. The CDR3 has 13 residues. Germline CDR1 reads KGHDR; CDR2 reads SFDVKD. The germline V and J ends were trimmed by 2 bases and 0 bases, with 2 bases remaining between them. The CDR3 here is CATSDYSTDTQYF. CDR3 nucleotide sequence: TGTGCCACCAGTGATTATAGCACAGATACGCAGTATTTT.

The chain links TRBV20-1 to TRBJ2-3; 10 bases are a match to TRBD2. The CDR3 extends over 14 amino acids. Germline V gives CDR1 DFQATT, CDR2 SNEGSKA (reference sequence). Unmatched junction bases numbered 8, after V lost 8 bases and J lost 3 bases. The CDR3 loop is CSLVAGGLTDTQYF. The DNA for the CDR3 is TGCAGTCTGGTAGCGGGAGGACTGACAGATACGCAGTATTTT.

The chain uses TRBV15 and TRBJ1-4, with 8 positions matching TRBD1. This CDR3 is built from 16 residues. Trimming removed 5 bases from V and 7 bases from J; junction bases left unmatched: 12. Germline assignment: CDR1 LNHNV and CDR2 YYDKDF (reference sequence). Here the CDR3 DNA reads TGTGCCACCAGCGGTCAACGGCAGGGGGCTTTTGAAAAACTGTTTTTT. This codes for CATSGQRQGAFEKLFF.

This clonotype occurred once. A much more abundant neighbour one base away suggests this may be a read error. V usage is TRBV25-1 and J usage is TRBJ2-1, with TRBD2 as a possible D gene (5 bases). The closer fit of TRBJ2-7 to the DNA end suggests the J call may be wrong. CDR1 and CDR2 from the germline V gene are MGHDK and SYGVNS. This CDR3 is built from 16 residues. CDR3 sequence: CASTKVASSSYNEQYF. DNA for the CDR3: TGTGCCAGCACCAAAGTAGCGTCGAGCTCCTACAATGAGCAGTACTTC.

The chain joins TRBV29-1 to TRBJ1-1; TRBD1 is a possible D gene (5 bases). The CDR3 is made up of 14 amino acids. With 6 bases removed from V and 3 bases from J, the gap between germline ends came to 17 bases. CDR1 is SQVTM and CDR2 is ANQGSEA in the germline V gene. CDR3 nucleotides: TGCAGCGTCCAGGGTAGGTTTTCGGACACTGAAGCTTTCTTT. As protein: CSVQGRFSDTEAFF.